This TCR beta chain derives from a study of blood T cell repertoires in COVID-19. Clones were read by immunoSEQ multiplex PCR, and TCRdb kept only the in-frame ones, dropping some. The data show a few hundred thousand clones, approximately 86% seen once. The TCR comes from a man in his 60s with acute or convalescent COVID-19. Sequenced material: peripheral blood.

This CDR3 reads CASSPGTGWNGYTF. The DNA for the CDR3 is TGTGCCAGCAGTCCAGGGACAGGGTGGAATGGCTACACCTTC. The chain uses TRBV27 and TRBJ1-2, with TRBD1 matching 9 bases. Germline V CDR1 and CDR2: MNHEY, SMNVEV (reference sequence). The CDR3 runs to 14 residues. J gave up 6 bases and V 5 bases, and 7 bases lay outside the gene matches.